The sequence of this TCR beta chain was determined in a study of metastatic and nonmetastatic thyroid tumors (dated by TCRdb to the early 2020s). With regard to the full study: Repertoires were compared across peripheral blood and tumor or nodule tissue samples from malignant and benign thyroid patients.

For this clone: No antigen is known for it. No much larger clone is present one base from it, and per-base qualities are unavailable.

On the study overall, not on this receptor specifically: In both blood and tumor samples, TCR beta diversity was reported to be significantly higher in malignant tumors than in benign nodules.

The CDR3 contains 15 residues, cysteine and phenylalanine counted. Only CDR3 DNA remains: 45 bases, in frame from the first base. The germline V and J ends show losses of 4 bases and 5 bases respectively, and no gene match explains 7 bases of the junction. CDR1 DFQATT and CDR2 SNEGSKA were looked up in the germline V gene (reference sequence). Library preparation was by PCR. The instrument given in TCRdb is Illumina HiSeq 4000. The TCR beta-chain CDR3 region of each patient was profiled by high-throughput sequencing. On the authors' methods: The researchers built a classifier to tell apart papillary thyroid cancer patients with distant metastasis, based on CDR3 differences among clinicopathological groups. The Shannon index was used to measure repertoire diversity, and the Morisita-Horn index was used to measure how similar tumor and blood repertoires were. The public reads were reprocessed in TCRdb via fastp at Q25 and MiXCR, keeping in-frame beta chains. The V and J calls were determined by TCRdb, not by the authors. The sample includes about 30,000 clones, with less than 40% observed a single time. Over 20% of the sample rests with the top ten.

Before undergoing thyroid surgery, none of the patients had been given any kind of treatment. The study retrospectively analysed patient clinical samples collected from the early 2010s to the late 2010s using T-cell receptor beta sequencing. The chain is assembled from TRBV20-1 and TRBJ2-3; TRBD1 lines up with 12 middle nucleotides. Sequenced: tumor tissue. This clonotype was sampled from a female donor with papillary thyroid cancer or a benign thyroid nodule (not recorded which). Some clones in this sample may be carry-over from other donors' samples. The CDR3 loop reads CSAINRDRGQDTQYF. The DNA reads TGCAGTGCTATTAACCGGGACAGGGGGCAAGATACGCAGTATTTT.